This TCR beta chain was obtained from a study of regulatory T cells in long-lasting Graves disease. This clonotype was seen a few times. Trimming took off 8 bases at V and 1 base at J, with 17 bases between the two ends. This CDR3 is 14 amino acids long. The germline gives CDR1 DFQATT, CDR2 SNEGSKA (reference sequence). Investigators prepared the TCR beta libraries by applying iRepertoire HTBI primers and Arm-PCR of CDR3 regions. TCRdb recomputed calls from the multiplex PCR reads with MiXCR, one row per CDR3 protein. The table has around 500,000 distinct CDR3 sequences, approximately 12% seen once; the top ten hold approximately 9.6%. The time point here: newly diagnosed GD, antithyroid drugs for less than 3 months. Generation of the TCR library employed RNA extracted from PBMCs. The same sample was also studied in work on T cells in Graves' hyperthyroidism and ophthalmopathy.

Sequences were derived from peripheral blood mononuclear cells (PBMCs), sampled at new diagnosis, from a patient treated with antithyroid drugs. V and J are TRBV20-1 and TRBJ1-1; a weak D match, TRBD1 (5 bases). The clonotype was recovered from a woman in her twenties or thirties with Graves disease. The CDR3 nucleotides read TGCAGTTCCAGAGGGGCGGTGGGGAACACTGAAGCTTTCTTT. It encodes CSSRGAVGNTEAFF.